This TCR beta chain was identified in a study of T cells in Graves' hyperthyroidism and ophthalmopathy. On the study more broadly: Peripheral blood sampling occurred at initial diagnosis, before any treatment.

TCR beta CDR3 region amplification was performed from RNA transcripts. Researchers ran a first-round RT-PCR on the TCR CDR3 using the HTBI primer set. TCRdb processed the multiplex PCR reads anew with MiXCR; each CDR3 protein has one entry. The data show hundreds of thousands of distinct CDR3 sequences, under 45% seen once. This clonotype was recorded at least ten times. This TCR was sampled from a woman between 35 and 50 years old with Graves' hyperthyroidism. Sequenced sample: blood.

The CDR3 loop is CASSVTGNTIYF. The CDR3 coding sequence is TGTGCCAGCAGTGTAACGGGAAACACCATATATTTT. The chain joins TRBV25-1 to TRBJ1-3; no definite D call. The germline V gene has CDR1 MGHDK and CDR2 SYGVNS. The V end lost 4 bases, the J end lost 4 bases, and 5 bases lay between the germline ends. This CDR3 region has 12 residues.